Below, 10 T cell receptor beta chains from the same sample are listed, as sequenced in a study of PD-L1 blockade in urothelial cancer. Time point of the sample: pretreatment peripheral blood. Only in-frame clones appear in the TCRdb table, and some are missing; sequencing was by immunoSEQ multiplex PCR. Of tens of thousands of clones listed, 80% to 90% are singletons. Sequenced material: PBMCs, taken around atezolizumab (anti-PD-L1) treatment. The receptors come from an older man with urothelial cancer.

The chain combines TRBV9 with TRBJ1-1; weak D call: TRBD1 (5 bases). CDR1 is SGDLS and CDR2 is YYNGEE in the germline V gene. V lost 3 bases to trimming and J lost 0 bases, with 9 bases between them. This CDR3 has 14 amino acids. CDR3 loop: CASSAGHLNTEAFF. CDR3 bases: TGTGCCAGCAGCGCTGGACATTTGAACACTGAAGCTTTCTTT. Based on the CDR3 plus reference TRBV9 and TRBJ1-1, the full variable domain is DSGVTQTPKHLITATGQRVTLRCSPRSGDLSVYWYQQSLDQGLQFLIQYYNGEERAKGNILERFSAQQFPDLHSELNLSSLELGDSALYFCASSAGHLNTEAFFGQGTRLTVV.

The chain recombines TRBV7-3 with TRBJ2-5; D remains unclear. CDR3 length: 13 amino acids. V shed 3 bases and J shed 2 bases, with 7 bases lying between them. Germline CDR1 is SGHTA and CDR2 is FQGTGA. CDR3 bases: TGTGCCAGCAGCTTGACACAGCAAGAGACCCAGTACTTC. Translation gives CASSLTQQETQYF.

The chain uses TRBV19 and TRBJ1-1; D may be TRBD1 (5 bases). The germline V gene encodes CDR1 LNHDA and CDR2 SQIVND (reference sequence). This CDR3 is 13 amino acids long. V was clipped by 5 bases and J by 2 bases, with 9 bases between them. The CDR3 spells CASSFQGNTEAFF. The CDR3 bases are TGTGCCAGTAGTTTTCAGGGCAACACTGAAGCTTTCTTT.

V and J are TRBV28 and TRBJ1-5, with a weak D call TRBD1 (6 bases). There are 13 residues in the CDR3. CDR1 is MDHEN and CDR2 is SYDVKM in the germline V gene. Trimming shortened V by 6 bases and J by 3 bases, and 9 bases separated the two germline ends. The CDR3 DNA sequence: TGTGCCAGCAGACAGGGTAACAATCAGCCCCAGCATTTT. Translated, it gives CASRQGNNQPQHF.

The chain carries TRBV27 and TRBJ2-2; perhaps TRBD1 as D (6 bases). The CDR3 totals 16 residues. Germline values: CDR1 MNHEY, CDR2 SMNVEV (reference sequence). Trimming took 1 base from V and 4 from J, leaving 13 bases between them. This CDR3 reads CASSLYAGVATGELFF. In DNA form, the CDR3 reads TGTGCCAGCAGTTTATACGCAGGGGTAGCCACCGGGGAGCTGTTTTTT.

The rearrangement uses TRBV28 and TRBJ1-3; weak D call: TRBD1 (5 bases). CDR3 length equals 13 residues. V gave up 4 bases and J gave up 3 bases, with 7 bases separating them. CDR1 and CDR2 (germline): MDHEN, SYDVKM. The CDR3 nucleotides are TGTGCCAGCAGTTGGACATTTGGAAACACCATATATTTT. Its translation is CASSWTFGNTIYF.

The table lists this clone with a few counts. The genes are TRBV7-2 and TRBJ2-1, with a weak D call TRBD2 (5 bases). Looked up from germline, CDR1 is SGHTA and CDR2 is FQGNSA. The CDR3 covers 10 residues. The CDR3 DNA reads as TGTGGCACCGGGGACAATGAGCAGTTCTTC. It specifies CGTGDNEQFF.

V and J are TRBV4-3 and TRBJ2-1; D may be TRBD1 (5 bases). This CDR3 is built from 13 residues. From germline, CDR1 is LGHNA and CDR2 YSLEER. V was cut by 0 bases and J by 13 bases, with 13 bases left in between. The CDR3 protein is CASSQEGWGYQFF. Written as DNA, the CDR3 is TGCGCCAGCAGCCAAGAGGGCTGGGGCTATCAGTTCTTC.

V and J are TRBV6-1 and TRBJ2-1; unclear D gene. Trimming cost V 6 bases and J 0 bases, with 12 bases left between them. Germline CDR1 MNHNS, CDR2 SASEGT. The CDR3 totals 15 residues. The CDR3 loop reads CASSVDRSSYNEQFF. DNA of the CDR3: TGTGCCAGCAGCGTCGACCGGAGCTCCTACAATGAGCAGTTCTTC.

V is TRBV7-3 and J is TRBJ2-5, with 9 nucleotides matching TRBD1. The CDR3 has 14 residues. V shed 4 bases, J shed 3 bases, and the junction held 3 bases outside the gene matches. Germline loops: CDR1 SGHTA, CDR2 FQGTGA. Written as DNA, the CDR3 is TGTGCCAGCAGCTCCGACAGGGGGGAAGAGACCCAGTACTTC. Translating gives CASSSDRGEETQYF.